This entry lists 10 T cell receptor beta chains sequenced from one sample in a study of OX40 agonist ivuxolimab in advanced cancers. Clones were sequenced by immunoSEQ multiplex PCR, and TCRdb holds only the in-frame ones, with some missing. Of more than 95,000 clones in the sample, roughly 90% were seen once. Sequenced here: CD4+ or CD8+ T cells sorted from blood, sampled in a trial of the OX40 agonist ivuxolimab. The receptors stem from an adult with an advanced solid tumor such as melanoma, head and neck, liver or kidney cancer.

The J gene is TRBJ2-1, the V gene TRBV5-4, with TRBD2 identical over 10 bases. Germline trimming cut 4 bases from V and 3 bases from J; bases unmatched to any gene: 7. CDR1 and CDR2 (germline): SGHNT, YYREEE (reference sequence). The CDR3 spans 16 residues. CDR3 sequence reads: CASSPLLAGGYNEQFF. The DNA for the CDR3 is TGTGCCAGCAGCCCCCTTTTAGCGGGGGGCTACAATGAGCAGTTCTTC. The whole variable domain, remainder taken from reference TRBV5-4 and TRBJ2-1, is ETGVTQSPTHLIKTRGQQVTLRCSSQSGHNTVSWYQQALGQGPQFIFQYYREEENGRGNFPPRFSGLQFPNYSSELNVNALELDDSALYLCASSPLLAGGYNEQFFGPGTRLTVL.

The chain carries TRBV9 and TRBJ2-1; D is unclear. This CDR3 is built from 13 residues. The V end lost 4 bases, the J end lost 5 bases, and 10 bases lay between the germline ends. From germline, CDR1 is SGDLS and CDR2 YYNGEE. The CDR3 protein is CASSQPPDNEQFF. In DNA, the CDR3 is TGTGCCAGCAGCCAGCCCCCCGACAATGAGCAGTTCTTC.

CDR3 loop: CASSPRTDTQPQHF. The CDR3 nucleotides are TGTGCCAGCAGCCCCAGAACAGACACGCAGCCCCAGCATTTT. V is TRBV7-9 and J is TRBJ1-5, with no clear D. CDR1 and CDR2 (germline): SEHNR, FQNEAQ (reference sequence). V was clipped by 5 bases and J by 7 bases, with 15 bases between them. The CDR3 is made up of 14 amino acids.

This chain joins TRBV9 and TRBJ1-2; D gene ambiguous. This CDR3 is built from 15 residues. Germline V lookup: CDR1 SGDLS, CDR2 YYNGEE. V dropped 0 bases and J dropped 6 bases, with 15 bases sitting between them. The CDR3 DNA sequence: TGTGCCAGCAGCGTAGGGTCTCCGGGGAAGGATGGCTACACCTTC. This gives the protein CASSVGSPGKDGYTF.

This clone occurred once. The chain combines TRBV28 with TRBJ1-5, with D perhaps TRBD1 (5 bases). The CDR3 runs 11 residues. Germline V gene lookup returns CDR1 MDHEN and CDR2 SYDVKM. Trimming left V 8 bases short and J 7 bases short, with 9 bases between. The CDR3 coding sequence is TGTGCCAGCCGGGGGGGACAGCCCCAGCATTTT. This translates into CASRGGQPQHF.

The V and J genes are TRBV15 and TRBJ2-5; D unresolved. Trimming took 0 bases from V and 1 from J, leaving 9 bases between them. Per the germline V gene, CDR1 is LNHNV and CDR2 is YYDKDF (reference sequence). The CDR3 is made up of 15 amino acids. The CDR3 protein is CATSRDPSAQETQYF. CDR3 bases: TGTGCCACCAGCAGAGACCCCAGTGCCCAAGAGACCCAGTACTTC.

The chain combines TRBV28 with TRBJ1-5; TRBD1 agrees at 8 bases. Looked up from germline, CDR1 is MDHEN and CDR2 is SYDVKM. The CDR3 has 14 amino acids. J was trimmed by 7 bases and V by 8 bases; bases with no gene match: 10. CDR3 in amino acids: CASLVQGVGQPQHF. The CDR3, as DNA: TGTGCCAGCCTCGTACAGGGGGTGGGACAGCCCCAGCATTTT.

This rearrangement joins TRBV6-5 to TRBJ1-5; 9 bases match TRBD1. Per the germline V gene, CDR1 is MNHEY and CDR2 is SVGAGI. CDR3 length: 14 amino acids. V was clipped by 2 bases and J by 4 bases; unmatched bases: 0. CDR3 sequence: CASSYGTGNQPQHF. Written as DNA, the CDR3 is TGTGCCAGCAGTTACGGGACAGGGAATCAGCCCCAGCATTTT.

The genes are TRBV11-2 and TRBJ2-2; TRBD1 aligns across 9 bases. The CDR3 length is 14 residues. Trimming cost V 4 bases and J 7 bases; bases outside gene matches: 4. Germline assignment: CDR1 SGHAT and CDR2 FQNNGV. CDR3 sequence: CASSSTGGYGELFF. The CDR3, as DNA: TGTGCCAGCAGCTCGACAGGGGGATACGGGGAGCTGTTTTTT.

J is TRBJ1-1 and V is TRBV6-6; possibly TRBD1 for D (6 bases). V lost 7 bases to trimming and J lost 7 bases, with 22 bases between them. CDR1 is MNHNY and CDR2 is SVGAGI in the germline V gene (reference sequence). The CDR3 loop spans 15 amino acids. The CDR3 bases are TGTGCCAGCACCCACGGAGCGGGGGCGGGAGTTGAAGCTTTCTTT. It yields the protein CASTHGAGAGVEAFF.